Reported below is one TCR beta chain. This clone was observed once. Its antigen has not been determined. Per-base qualities were not stored, and no clone one base away is much larger. The data stem from a study of blood T cell repertoires in COVID-19 (TCRdb year 2020). Regarding the research as a whole: Samples from collaborators originated in the United States, Italy and Spain and spanned both the acute and convalescent phases of COVID-19. The samples were drawn from the first 160 participants of the ongoing ImmuneRACE study and from 950 to 1,500 subjects provided by 6 global collaborators. The repertoires were made available in a free public database intended to serve as a resource for research on the immune response to SARS-CoV-2. The dataset comprised deeply sampled blood TCRbeta repertoires from subjects exposed to, actively infected with, or recovered from COVID-19. Nearly every sample came with metadata listing a de-identified subject ID, COVID-19 status, age in years and sex. The prospective study material was composed of cDNA or gDNA derived from T cells, B-cell-depleted T cells, or PBMCs. HLA class I and class II types, where available, came from metadata supplied by the sample provider rather than from assay-based typing. The research as a whole found: Clinical and demographic metadata were provided uncurated, with the amount varying by source and participant.

The cysteine opens and the phenylalanine closes a CDR3 of 13 amino acids. The only DNA kept is the CDR3, 39 bases in frame from the first base. V is clipped by 0 bases and J by 5 bases, and the sequence between their germline boundaries is 8 bases long. TCRbeta CDR3 regions were amplified from genomic DNA by means of the immunoSEQ Assay, a bias-controlled multiplex PCR. The authors' pipeline ran thus. Within the assay, amplification of reference gene primers was used to estimate how many nucleated cells each sample contained. Sequence reads were collapsed and filtered to measure the absolute abundance of every unique TCRbeta CDR3 rearrangement. For each sample, productive Simpson clonality was calculated by taking the square root of Simpson's diversity index across productive rearrangements. TCRdb re-hosts the immuneACCESS table, in-frame sequences only. Its copies lack some clones; in the studies checked, an unresolved V gene accounts for under half of them, and the cause for the rest is not known. For V, J and clone size, that table is used; D and trimming come from the DNA. This sample has more than 110,000 clones in its table, and 80% to 85% of those were observed once. 4% of the sample goes to the ten largest clones.

Whole blood was collected in K2EDTA tubes by collaborating institutions according to the institutions' own protocols. For TCRbeta analysis, collaborators shipped samples in one of three forms: frozen whole blood, isolated PBMCs, or DNA extracted from either of those sample types. The sequence came from a woman aged 60 to 75 with acute or convalescent COVID-19. The rearrangement joined TRBV12-3 or TRBV12-4 to TRBJ2-7; tentative D gene TRBD2, with 6 bases matching. Specimen: peripheral blood. The bases are TGTGCCAGCAGTTTAGCGTGGGGGGACGAGCAGTACTTC. This codes for CASSLAWGDEQYF.